This T cell receptor beta chain was documented in a study of blood T cell repertoires in COVID-19. Overall study context: There were acute and convalescent COVID-19 samples, and they came from the United States, Italy and Spain. PBMCs, B-cell-depleted T cells, or T cells were the source of the cDNA or gDNA that made up the material.

This CDR3 is 14 amino acids long. Germline V gene sequence: CDR1 ENHRY, CDR2 SYGVKD. Between the trimmed V and J ends, which lost 2 bases and 14 bases, there was a span of 16 bases. Original processing methods: Estimation of nucleated cell counts was performed using reference gene primer amplification. Produced via immunoSEQ multiplex PCR; TCRdb's table is partial and in-frame only. Clonal size and the V and J genes are those of that table, whereas D and trimming came from the DNA. The table includes under 100,000 clones, over 70% detected once. The table lists this clone with a few counts. J is TRBJ1-6 and V is TRBV10-3, with D perhaps TRBD1 (5 bases). The source of this sequence is a woman between 55 and 75 years old with acute or convalescent COVID-19. The sequenced sample was peripheral blood. The CDR3 DNA sequence: TGTGCCATCAGTGAGAGGGGCTTGAAGTCAACCCTCCACTTT. Translated: CAISERGLKSTLHF.